This TCR beta chain was sequenced in a study of cytomegalovirus exposure and HLA in healthy donors. Study-wide background: Inside one of the first data releases sat 75 million to 100 million unique TCRs taken from HLA-typed donors. For the approximately 400 genotyped donors, 75% to 90% fell within the Caucasian-associated ancestry cluster. Points from the study as a whole: Common viral pathogens (according to a later analysis) appeared linked to several of the most significant clusters.

This CDR3 region has 19 residues. CDR1 SGHRS and CDR2 YFSETQ come from the germline V gene. V lost 0 bases to trimming and J lost 2 bases; unmatched junction nucleotides: 13. The PCR employed 60 Vbeta primers together with 13 Jbeta primers. TCRdb's copy holds only in-frame clones and misses some; the assay was immunoSEQ multiplex PCR. Of 90,000 to 100,000 clones in the sample, roughly 70% were seen once. Comments on this clone: Its target is not known.

What was sequenced was PBMCs. The receptor comes from a man over 45 in good health and CMV-seronegative. The V and J genes are TRBV5-1 and TRBJ2-3; the match to TRBD1 covers 9 bases. The DNA for the CDR3 is TGCGCCAGCAGCTTGGCCCGGACAGGGGCGATCGAGGACACAGATACGCAGTATTTT. Its protein product is CASSLARTGAIEDTDTQYF.